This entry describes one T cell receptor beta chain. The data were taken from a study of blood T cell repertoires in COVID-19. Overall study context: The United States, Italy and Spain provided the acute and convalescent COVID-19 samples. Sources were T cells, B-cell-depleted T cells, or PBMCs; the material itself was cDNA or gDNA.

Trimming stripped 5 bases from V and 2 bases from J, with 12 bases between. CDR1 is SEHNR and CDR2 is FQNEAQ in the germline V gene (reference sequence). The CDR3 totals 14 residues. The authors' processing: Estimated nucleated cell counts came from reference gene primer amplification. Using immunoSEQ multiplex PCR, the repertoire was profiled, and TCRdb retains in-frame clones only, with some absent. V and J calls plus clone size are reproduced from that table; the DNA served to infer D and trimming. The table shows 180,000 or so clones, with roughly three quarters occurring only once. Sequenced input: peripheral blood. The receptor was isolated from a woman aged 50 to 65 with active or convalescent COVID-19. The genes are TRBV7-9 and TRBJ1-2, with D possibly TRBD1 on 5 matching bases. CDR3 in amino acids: CASSPSGDNYGYTF. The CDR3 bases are TGTGCCAGCAGCCCTTCGGGGGACAACTATGGCTACACCTTC.